These 10 T cell receptor beta chains came from one sample sequenced in a study of CD8+ T cells in alopecia areata (dated by TCRdb to the late 2010s). The time point label, read with the paper, signifies: about 25 weeks on oral tofacitinib. What this sample's treatment or condition label stands for: oral pan-JAK inhibitor, 5-10 mg twice daily. Library preparation employed the immunoSEQ multiplex PCR assay. To provide template for TCR sequencing, every sample had RNA extracted and reverse transcribed into cDNA. TCRdb mirrors the immuneACCESS table, restricted to in-frame sequences. Some clones are absent from its copies; in checked studies, under half trace to an unresolved V gene, and the reason for the others is unknown. The sample has roughly 120,000 clones on record, less than 70% of them singletons. In total, the top ten clones hold about 3.7% of the sample. This specimen was CD4+ T cells sorted from blood, taken at week 24, from a patient treated with tofacitinib. These receptors were taken from a human donor with alopecia areata.

The J gene is TRBJ2-5, the V gene TRBV30; D is undetermined. This CDR3 is 11 amino acids long. In germline, CDR1 is GTSNPN, CDR2 SVGIG (reference sequence). V was trimmed by 3 bases and J by 5 bases, leaving 7 bases between them. DNA for the CDR3: TGTGCCTGGAGCCCCAGGGAGACCCAGTACTTC. Amino acids: CAWSPRETQYF.

This clone was counted between two and nine times. J is TRBJ2-5 and V is TRBV29-1; the match to TRBD1 covers 7 bases. Trimming at V came to 2 bases and at J to 4 bases, leaving 4 bases not matched to a gene. This CDR3 contains 13 residues. CDR1 and CDR2 (germline): SQVTM, ANQGSEA. CDR3 sequence: CSVERGPGETQYF. In DNA form, the CDR3 reads TGCAGCGTTGAAAGGGGGCCGGGAGAGACCCAGTACTTC.

This clone was counted only a few times. The chain links TRBV5-6 to TRBJ1-4; weak D call: TRBD1 (5 bases). The CDR3 totals 14 residues. Germline CDR1 and CDR2: SGHDT and YYEEEE. V gave up 3 bases and J gave up 12 bases, with 18 bases separating them. For the CDR3, the DNA is TGTGCCAGCAGCTCTCCTGGACAATTAGGGGAACTGTTTTTT. Residues: CASSSPGQLGELFF.

The table lists this clone with a few counts. The genes are TRBV6-6 and TRBJ1-2; TRBD1 aligns across 8 bases. The CDR3 spans 16 residues. V gave up 2 bases and J gave up 9 bases; unmatched junction bases: 14. The V gene's germline CDR1 is MNHNY and CDR2 SVGAGI (reference sequence). The CDR3 here is CASSYRGRTGIPSYTF. DNA for the CDR3: TGTGCCAGCAGTTACAGAGGAAGGACAGGGATACCTAGCTACACCTTC.

This clone was counted only a few times. The J gene is TRBJ1-1, the V gene TRBV12-5, with D uncertain. The germline V gene encodes CDR1 LGHNT and CDR2 FRNRAP. Trimming removed 0 bases from V and 10 bases from J, with 18 bases in between. There are 15 residues in the CDR3. CDR3 nucleotide sequence: TGTGCTAGTGGTTTGGTACTCGGGCAAACCAATCGAGCTTTCTTT. This gives the protein CASGLVLGQTNRAFF. The full variable domain, completed using reference TRBV12-5 and TRBJ1-1, is DARVTQTPRHKVTEMGQEVTMRCQPILGHNTVFWYRQTMMQGLELLAYFRNRAPLDDSGMPKDRFSAEMPDATLATLKIQPSEPRDSAVYFCASGLVLGQTNRAFFGQGTRLTVV.

This clone has just one count. The chain has TRBV7-2 and TRBJ2-7; possibly TRBD1 for D (6 bases). V lost 4 bases and J 0 bases, leaving 19 bases between the germline ends. This CDR3 contains 17 residues. Per germline, CDR1 SGHTA and CDR2 FQGNSA. CDR3 coding DNA: TGTGCCAGCAGCTCTTCAAGGGGACAAAGGAGCTCCTACGAGCAGTACTTC. Amino acids: CASSSSRGQRSSYEQYF.

The J gene is TRBJ2-5, the V gene TRBV7-2; 8 positions agree with TRBD2. The germline V gene has CDR1 SGHTA and CDR2 FQGNSA. After removal of 2 bases from V and 5 bases from J, the junction contained 13 bases not matched to a gene. The CDR3 sequence is 17 residues long. This chain's CDR3 is CASSLLPYSGARETQYF. The CDR3 DNA reads TGTGCCAGCAGCTTACTCCCATATAGCGGGGCCCGCGAGACCCAGTACTTC.

This clone came up a few times. The chain is built from TRBV6-6 and TRBJ2-7; TRBD1 matches at 7 bases. There are 14 residues in the CDR3. Per germline, CDR1 MNHNY and CDR2 SVGAGI (reference sequence). Germline trimming cut 6 bases from V and 5 bases from J; bases unmatched to any gene: 10. This chain's CDR3 is CASSLGTAQNEQYF. Here the CDR3 DNA reads TGTGCCAGCAGCCTGGGGACAGCTCAAAACGAGCAGTACTTC.

The chain has TRBV2 and TRBJ1-2; D not resolved. This CDR3 comprises 10 residues. Germline CDR1 SNHLY, CDR2 FYNNEI. V gave up 10 bases and J gave up 7 bases, with 10 bases separating them. CDR3 DNA: TGTGCCATCACTATAGGTGGCTACACCTTC. Encoded protein: CAITIGGYTF. The variable domain in full, completed from reference TRBV2 and TRBJ1-2, reads EPEVTQTPSHQVTQMGQEVILRCVPISNHLYFYWYRQILGQKVEFLVSFYNNEISEKSEIFDDQFSVERPDGSNFTLKIRSTKLEDSAMYFCAITIGGYTFGSGTRLTVV.

This clone has at least ten counts. The chain has TRBV7-2 and TRBJ2-4, with 7 bases lining up with TRBD1. Unmatched junction bases numbered 9, after V lost 5 bases and J lost 5 bases. The CDR3 is made up of 15 amino acids. CDR1 SGHTA and CDR2 FQGNSA come from the germline V gene. The CDR3 DNA follows: TGTGCCAGCAGCCCCCAAGGGGGCGGTCAAAACATTCAGTACTTC. It encodes CASSPQGGGQNIQYF.